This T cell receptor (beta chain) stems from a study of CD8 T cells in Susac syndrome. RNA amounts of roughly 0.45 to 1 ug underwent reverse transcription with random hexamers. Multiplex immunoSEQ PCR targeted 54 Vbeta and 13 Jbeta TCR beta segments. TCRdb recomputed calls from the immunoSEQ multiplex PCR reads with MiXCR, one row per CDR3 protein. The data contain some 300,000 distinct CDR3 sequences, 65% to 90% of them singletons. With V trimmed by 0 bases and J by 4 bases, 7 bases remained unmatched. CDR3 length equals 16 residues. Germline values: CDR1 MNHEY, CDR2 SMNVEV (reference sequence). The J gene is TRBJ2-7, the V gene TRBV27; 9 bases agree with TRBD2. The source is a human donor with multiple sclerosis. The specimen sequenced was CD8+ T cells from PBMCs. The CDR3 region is CASSLSYVAGAYEQYF. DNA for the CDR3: TGTGCCAGCAGTTTATCGTATGTAGCGGGAGCTTACGAGCAGTACTTC.